This T cell receptor beta chain is drawn from a study of blood T cell repertoires in COVID-19 (TCRdb year 2020). About the full investigation: Collaborator samples came from the United States, Italy and Spain and covered acute and convalescent phases of COVID-19. The samples were drawn from two sources: the first 160 participants of the ongoing ImmuneRACE study, and approximately 1,300 subjects contributed by 6 global collaborators. HLA class I and class II types, where available, came from metadata supplied by the sample provider rather than from assay-based typing. The repertoires were released in a freely available public database meant as a resource for research on the immune response to SARS-CoV-2. Subjects who had been exposed to COVID-19, were actively infected with it, or had recovered from it provided the deeply sampled blood TCRbeta repertoires that made up the dataset. The prospective study material was composed of cDNA or gDNA derived from T cells, B-cell-depleted T cells, or PBMCs. Nearly every sample came with metadata listing a de-identified subject ID, COVID-19 status, age in years and sex.

General findings and caveats noted by the study authors: The quantity of clinical and demographic metadata differed by source and by participant and was supplied without curation.

Each collaborating institution followed its own protocols to collect whole blood in K2EDTA tubes. For TCRbeta analysis, collaborator samples were shipped as frozen whole blood, as isolated PBMCs, or as DNA extracted from either sample type. To note about this clone: This receptor's antigen is unknown. Nothing much larger sits one base from this clone, and base qualities are not available.

The immunoSEQ Assay, a bias-controlled multiplex PCR, was used to amplify TCRbeta CDR3 regions from genomic DNA. Under the source paper's analysis protocol: The number of nucleated cells in each sample was estimated by amplification of reference gene primers within the assay. To quantify the absolute abundance of each unique TCRbeta CDR3 rearrangement, sequence reads were collapsed and filtered. For each sample, productive Simpson clonality was calculated by taking the square root of Simpson's diversity index across productive rearrangements. TCRdb obtained this table from immuneACCESS and retained in-frame rearrangements with V and J assigned. These tables miss some clones; where compared with another copy, unresolved V genes account for less than half of the shortfall, and the remainder is unexplained. V and J calls and clone size are as listed in that table; D and trimming were resolved from the DNA. Counted in this sample were about 80,000 clones; 88% of them appeared once. Of the sample, about 7% is held by the ten largest clones.

The CDR3 spans 14 residues, from the cysteine through the phenylalanine. Only the CDR3 DNA is retained, 42 bases long and in frame from the first base. CDR1 and CDR2 are drawn from the germline V gene (reference sequence): LGHDT, YNNKEL. Relative to germline, V is 0 bases shorter and J is 9 bases shorter, with 12 bases between their ends. The rearrangement joined TRBV3-1 (or the pseudogene TRBV3-2) to TRBJ1-5, with the D gene too uncertain to name. The material sequenced was peripheral blood. The receptor's source is a woman aged 80 or older with acute or convalescent COVID-19. The CDR3 here reads CASSQEVSGVPQHF. The nucleotides read TGTGCCAGCAGCCAAGAGGTCAGCGGTGTGCCCCAGCATTTT.